One sample yielded the 32 T cell receptor beta chains listed below, sequenced in a study of beta chain features in type 1 diabetes. The entirety of the isolated RNA underwent reverse transcription, so expressed TCRB transcripts were sequenced. TCRdb's table, derived via immunoSEQ multiplex PCR, lists solely in-frame clones and lacks some. The sample contains about 260,000 clones, roughly two thirds of which appear only once. Sequenced: naive CD4+ T cells from blood. The receptors derive from a man aged 25 to 45 in good health.

This clone has only one observation. The gene calls are TRBV9 and TRBJ2-7, with 9 bases aligning to TRBD2. The CDR3 loop spans 15 amino acids. V lost 4 bases to trimming and J lost 6 bases; unmatched junction nucleotides: 11. CDR1 and CDR2 from the germline V gene are SGDLS and YYNGEE. The CDR3 bases are TGTGCCAGCAGCTTAACCGGGACTAGCAATTTCGAGCAGTACTTC. Its translation is CASSLTGTSNFEQYF.

The CDR3 sequence is CSVGTGPNYGYTF. Here the CDR3 DNA reads TGCAGCGTTGGAACAGGTCCTAACTATGGCTACACCTTC. The chain recombines TRBV29-1 with TRBJ1-2; perhaps TRBD1 as D (5 bases). The germline V and J ends were trimmed by 4 bases and 0 bases, with 9 bases remaining between them. Looked up from germline, CDR1 is SQVTM and CDR2 is ANQGSEA. The CDR3 extends over 13 amino acids.

Concerning this clone: Other DNA sequences in the sample encode the same CDR3. The chain links TRBV7-9 to TRBJ2-1; D unresolved. With 1 base removed from V and 5 bases from J, the gap between germline ends came to 0 bases. Germline CDR1 reads SEHNR; CDR2 reads FQNEAQ (reference sequence). This CDR3 spans 11 amino acids. The CDR3, as DNA: TGTGCCAGCAGCTTAGACAATGAGCAGTTCTTC. Translating gives CASSLDNEQFF.

This clone was seen only a few times. This chain links TRBV30 with TRBJ2-3; D gene uncertain. Trimming removed 2 bases at V and 2 bases at J, with 8 bases between. This CDR3 is built from 13 residues. From germline, CDR1 is GTSNPN and CDR2 SVGIG (reference sequence). DNA of the CDR3: TGTGCCTGGAGTAATGGGGTCACAGATACGCAGTATTTT. Its protein product is CAWSNGVTDTQYF.

This chain uses TRBV7-2 with TRBJ2-7; 8 bases align to TRBD1. Germline V CDR1 and CDR2: SGHTA, FQGNSA. The junction had 2 bases not matched to a gene; V was cut back by 4 bases and J by 0 bases. The CDR3 totals 14 residues. CDR3 sequence reads: CASSSRGLSYEQYF. In nucleotides, the CDR3 is TGTGCCAGCAGCTCCAGGGGGCTCTCCTACGAGCAGTACTTC.

This clone occurred a few times. The V and J genes are TRBV7-2 and TRBJ2-3; D is ambiguous. The V gene's germline CDR1 is SGHTA and CDR2 FQGNSA. Trimming removed 0 bases at V and 2 bases at J, with 9 bases between. This CDR3 is built from 15 residues. The CDR3 nucleotides read TGTGCCAGCAGCTTAGCGTGGTCAATCACAGATACGCAGTATTTT. As protein: CASSLAWSITDTQYF.

This clone was seen a handful of times. The chain links TRBV10-3 to TRBJ1-5, with a weak D call TRBD1 (6 bases). The length of the CDR3 is 16 residues. Germline CDR1 reads ENHRY; CDR2 reads SYGVKD. V lost 4 bases, J lost 1 base, and 14 bases lay in between. The DNA for the CDR3 is TGTGCCATCAGTGGAACAGAGGGGGTCAGCAATCAGCCCCAGCATTTT. Its protein product is CAISGTEGVSNQPQHF.

V is TRBV7-2 and J is TRBJ2-5, with D tentatively TRBD2 (7 bases). The V and J ends lost 3 bases and 5 bases respectively, with 13 bases between them. Germline V CDR1 and CDR2: SGHTA, FQGNSA. This CDR3 contains 14 residues. Here the CDR3 reads CASSLGRGSETQYF. The CDR3 nucleotides read TGTGCCAGCAGCTTGGGGAGGGGGTCGGAGACCCAGTACTTC.

The chain recombines TRBV29-1 with TRBJ2-3; D not certain. This CDR3 region has 12 residues. Between the trimmed V and J ends, which lost 2 bases and 6 bases, there was a span of 9 bases. From germline, CDR1 is SQVTM and CDR2 ANQGSEA. The CDR3 here is CSVEMSGDTQYF. The CDR3 coding sequence is TGCAGCGTTGAAATGTCGGGTGATACGCAGTATTTT.

This chain links TRBV2 with TRBJ2-5; unclear D gene. The V end lost 4 bases, the J end lost 5 bases, and 8 bases lay between the germline ends. Germline V gene sequence: CDR1 SNHLY, CDR2 FYNNEI. The CDR3 has 12 amino acids. Here the CDR3 DNA reads TGTGCCAGCAGTGGATTGGTGGAGACCCAGTACTTC. As protein: CASSGLVETQYF.

The J gene is TRBJ2-4, the V gene TRBV12-5; D might be TRBD2 (6 bases). Germline values: CDR1 LGHNT, CDR2 FRNRAP. CDR3 length: 12 residues. Between the trimmed V and J ends, which lost 2 bases and 9 bases, there was a span of 8 bases. The CDR3 sequence is CASGLIGGIQYF. CDR3 sequence (DNA): TGTGCTAGTGGTTTGATCGGGGGCATTCAGTACTTC.

The CDR3 DNA is TGTGCCAGCAGTCCCCAACAGGGAACCGGCAGACCCTACGAGCAGTACTTC. This translates into CASSPQQGTGRPYEQYF. The chain is built from TRBV25-1 and TRBJ2-7, with D perhaps matching TRBD1 (6 bases). This CDR3 spans 17 amino acids. V lost 5 bases to trimming and J lost 2 bases, with 22 bases between them. Germline V gene data show CDR1 as MGHDK and CDR2 as SYGVNS.

The chain has TRBV28 and TRBJ2-3, with 8 bases identical to TRBD1. The CDR3 length is 15 residues. Trimming at V came to 4 bases and at J to 0 bases, leaving 3 bases not matched to a gene. The V gene's germline CDR1 is MDHEN and CDR2 SYDVKM. The CDR3 DNA is TGTGCCAGCAGTTCGACAGGGGAGAGCACAGATACGCAGTATTTT. Translating it yields CASSSTGESTDTQYF.

This clone has just one count. J is TRBJ2-5 and V is TRBV5-1, with D perhaps given as TRBD1 or TRBD2 (5 bases each). Germline V lookup: CDR1 SGHRS, CDR2 YFSETQ. V lost 2 bases to trimming and J lost 10 bases, with 9 bases between them. The CDR3 loop spans 11 amino acids. CDR3 protein: CASSLGDVQYF. CDR3 nucleotides: TGCGCCAGCAGCTTAGGGGACGTCCAGTACTTC.

The chain combines TRBV30 with TRBJ2-5; the D call may be TRBD1 or TRBD2 (5 bases each). This CDR3 spans 13 amino acids. Per the germline V gene, CDR1 is GTSNPN and CDR2 is SVGIG (reference sequence). V was clipped by 2 bases and J by 4 bases, with 11 bases between them. CDR3 sequence: CAWSWGTPETQYF. CDR3 DNA: TGTGCCTGGAGTTGGGGGACCCCAGAGACCCAGTACTTC. Supplemented by reference TRBV30 and TRBJ2-5, the full variable domain reads SQTIHQWPATLVQPVGSPLSLECTVEGTSNPNLYWYRQAAGRGLQLLFYSVGIGQISSEVPQNLSASRPQDRQFILSSKKLLLSDSGFYLCAWSWGTPETQYFGPGTRLLVL.

This rearrangement joins TRBV11-2 to TRBJ2-1, with D possibly TRBD2 on 6 matching bases. The germline V gene has CDR1 SGHAT and CDR2 FQNNGV. V shed 3 bases and J shed 0 bases, with 12 bases lying between them. The CDR3 contains 16 residues. The CDR3 region is CASSFSGVNSYNEQFF. CDR3 sequence (DNA): TGTGCCAGCAGCTTCTCGGGGGTTAACTCCTACAATGAGCAGTTCTTC.

This clone has just a few counts. This chain connects TRBV30 to TRBJ2-3; D is perhaps TRBD2 (5 bases). This CDR3 contains 11 residues. Germline CDR1 and CDR2: GTSNPN and SVGIG (reference sequence). Trimming took 2 bases from V and 11 from J, leaving 11 bases between them. The CDR3 loop is CAWSRGLEQYF. The DNA for the CDR3 is TGTGCCTGGAGTCGCGGACTGGAGCAGTATTTT.

The V gene is TRBV29-1, the J gene TRBJ2-3; no clear D. This CDR3 is 10 amino acids long. V lost 7 bases to trimming and J lost 5 bases, with 7 bases between them. The germline V gene encodes CDR1 SQVTM and CDR2 ANQGSEA. The CDR3 is CSAPIDTQYF. The CDR3 bases are TGCAGCGCCCCTATAGATACGCAGTATTTT.

This clone showed up just once. The CDR3 protein is CSVEQEAYGYTF. CDR3 sequence (DNA): TGCAGCGTTGAACAGGAGGCCTATGGCTACACCTTC. This rearrangement joins TRBV29-1 to TRBJ1-2; D is undetermined. Deletions cut 2 bases from V and 4 bases from J, with 8 bases between. Germline assignment: CDR1 SQVTM and CDR2 ANQGSEA. The CDR3 is 12 residues long.

The V and J genes are TRBV25-1 and TRBJ2-6; D gene ambiguous. This CDR3 is 13 amino acids long. Between the trimmed V and J ends, which lost 3 bases and 2 bases, there was a span of 2 bases. Germline V lookup: CDR1 MGHDK, CDR2 SYGVNS. CDR3 protein: CASSEAGANVLTF. The CDR3 nucleotides are TGTGCCAGCAGTGAGGCTGGGGCCAACGTCCTGACTTTC.

This chain joins TRBV2 and TRBJ2-7; TRBD2 might be the D (5 bases). With 6 bases removed from V and 2 bases from J, the gap between germline ends came to 8 bases. The germline gives CDR1 SNHLY, CDR2 FYNNEI. The CDR3 sequence is 12 residues long. The CDR3 loop is CASRPGTYEQYF. The CDR3 DNA follows: TGTGCCAGCAGACCGGGGACCTACGAGCAGTACTTC.

The rearrangement links TRBV20-1 to TRBJ2-7, with D unclear. Trimming cost V 3 bases and J 4 bases, with 4 bases left between them. Germline-derived CDR1 and CDR2 are DFQATT and SNEGSKA (reference sequence). The CDR3 is 10 amino acids. The CDR3 bases are TGCAGTGCTAGTAGTTACGAGCAGTACTTC. This sequence encodes CSASSYEQYF.

This sequence joins TRBV12-5 and TRBJ2-2; D is ambiguous. The length of the CDR3 is 12 residues. Germline-derived CDR1 and CDR2 are LGHNT and FRNRAP. The V gene lost 3 bases and the J gene lost 2 bases, with 1 base spanning the gap. The CDR3 region is CASGLNTGELFF. CDR3 DNA sequence: TGTGCTAGTGGTTTAAACACCGGGGAGCTGTTTTTT.

The gene calls are TRBV30 and TRBJ1-1; D is uncertain. The germline CDR1 and CDR2 sequences are GTSNPN and SVGIG (reference sequence). The CDR3 has 13 amino acids. The V and J ends lost 4 bases and 3 bases respectively, with 12 bases between them. The CDR3 DNA sequence: TGTGCCTGGATATGGGGTATCGACACTGAAGCTTTCTTT. Translation: CAWIWGIDTEAFF.

The chain recombines TRBV18 with TRBJ2-5; the D call may be TRBD1 or TRBD2 (5 bases each). The germline V gene has CDR1 KGHSH and CDR2 LQKENI. The V end lost 4 bases, the J end lost 5 bases, and 8 bases lay between the germline ends. The length of the CDR3 is 12 residues. The CDR3 DNA reads as TGTGCCAGCTCACTCAGGGACGAGACCCAGTACTTC. This gives the protein CASSLRDETQYF.

This clone occurred once. The V and J genes are TRBV30 and TRBJ2-5, with TRBD2 identical over 7 bases. J lost 2 bases, V lost 4 bases, and 10 bases had no gene match. The CDR3 covers 15 residues. The germline V gene encodes CDR1 GTSNPN and CDR2 SVGIG (reference sequence). This CDR3 is CAWTIGLVQQETQYF. The CDR3 DNA reads TGTGCCTGGACAATCGGACTAGTCCAACAAGAGACCCAGTACTTC.

The rearrangement links TRBV4-1 to TRBJ2-1, with D unclear. Trimming removed 6 bases from V and 15 bases from J, with 18 bases in between. Per the germline V gene, CDR1 is MGHRA and CDR2 is YSYEKL. CDR3 length equals 12 residues. The CDR3 DNA follows: TGCGCCAGCAGTCAAATGCGCTCGCAACTGTTCTTC. This codes for CASSQMRSQLFF.

This chain connects TRBV11-2 to TRBJ2-4; 8 positions match TRBD1. Germline CDR1 SGHAT, CDR2 FQNNGV. The trim removed 7 bases at V and 11 bases at J, leaving 7 bases unmatched. The CDR3 spans 12 residues. The CDR3 nucleotides are TGTGCCAGCACGCCGGACAGGGCTGTTCAGTACTTC. Its translation is CASTPDRAVQYF.

The J gene is TRBJ2-5, the V gene TRBV28, with 8 positions matching TRBD1. V lost 4 bases to trimming and J lost 7 bases; unmatched junction nucleotides: 8. The CDR3 runs 14 residues. Germline V lookup: CDR1 MDHEN, CDR2 SYDVKM. In nucleotides, the CDR3 is TGTGCCAGCAGTTCCTACAGGGGGTTTGGGACCCAGTACTTC. Translated: CASSSYRGFGTQYF.

For the CDR3, the DNA is TGCGCCAGCAGCCAAGACGAACGGGACACAGATACGCAGTATTTT. Amino acids: CASSQDERDTDTQYF. The chain has TRBV4-3 and TRBJ2-3; tentative D call: TRBD2 (5 bases). The CDR3 is 15 amino acids. CDR1 LGHNA and CDR2 YSLEER come from the germline V gene. Between the trimmed V and J ends, which lost 0 bases and 2 bases, there was a span of 9 bases.

The chain uses TRBV7-2 and TRBJ2-3; no firm D call. Germline CDR1 and CDR2: SGHTA and FQGNSA. The CDR3 has 15 amino acids. V was cut by 5 bases and J by 1 base, with 13 bases left in between. CDR3 loop: CASSLTLTGTDTQYF. The DNA for the CDR3 is TGTGCCAGCAGCCTAACCCTAACTGGCACAGATACGCAGTATTTT.

The gene calls are TRBV5-1 and TRBJ2-7; D possibly matches TRBD1 or TRBD2 (5 bases each). Germline V gene data show CDR1 as SGHRS and CDR2 as YFSETQ. The CDR3 sequence is 14 residues long. V gave up 2 bases and J gave up 2 bases, with 11 bases separating them. CDR3 loop: CASSFRQGAYEQYF. In DNA form, the CDR3 reads TGCGCCAGCAGCTTTCGCCAGGGAGCCTACGAGCAGTACTTC.